This entry describes one T cell receptor beta chain. This entry comes from a study of control samples from healthy donors and cancer patients. The method was immunoSEQ multiplex PCR; TCRdb's version includes in-frame clones alone and lacks a portion of them. Counted here are approximately 9,100 clones, around 90% occurring once; the ten biggest clones make up just under 20%. The CDR3 has 16 amino acids. CDR1 is ENHRY and CDR2 is SYGVKD in the germline V gene. Trimming stripped 3 bases from V and 0 bases from J, with 14 bases between. The J gene is TRBJ1-1, the V gene TRBV10-3; tentative D call: TRBD1 (5 bases). The TCR was taken from a man in his 60s with colorectal cancer. The sequenced material came from PBMCs. The DNA of the CDR3 is TGTGCCATCAGTGACCCCGGGACCGCCATGAACACTGAAGCTTTCTTT. Its protein is CAISDPGTAMNTEAFF.